The clone carrying this TCR beta chain came up many times. The antigen is unknown. This entry belongs to a study of regulatory T cells in long-lasting Graves disease. Researchers made TCR beta libraries by using iRepertoire HTBI primers and running Arm-PCR on CDR3 regions. In TCRdb, the multiplex PCR reads were re-called with MiXCR into one record per CDR3 protein. Seen here are under 250,000 distinct CDR3 sequences, 15% to 20% observed once, and the top ten hold 12%. Regarding the study as a whole: Favored gene segments in persistent disease were TRBV28, TRBJ1-2 and TRBJ2-5. Persistent-disease Graves' patients showed less TCR diversity than new cases.

Time point described: newly diagnosed GD, antithyroid drugs for less than 3 months. RNA isolated from PBMCs was used to make the TCR library. The CDR3 runs 15 residues. Germline loops: CDR1 MNHEY, CDR2 SVGEGT. The trim removed 5 bases at V and 3 bases at J, leaving 10 bases unmatched. This same sample was also part of a study on T cells in Graves' hyperthyroidism and ophthalmopathy. That source notes: Stable disease denoted Graves' hyperthyroidism without ophthalmopathy progression within 18 months.

The sequence came from a woman aged 25 to 39 with Graves disease. The rearrangement links TRBV6-2 or TRBV6-3 to TRBJ2-7; 7 nucleotides line up with TRBD2. Here the sequenced sample was peripheral blood mononuclear cells (PBMCs), taken at new diagnosis, from a patient treated with antithyroid drugs. This CDR3 is CASSEAGRNLYEQYF. The DNA for the CDR3 is TGTGCCAGCAGTGAAGCGGGACGTAACCTCTACGAGCAGTACTTC.